This T cell receptor (beta chain) was observed in a study of breast tumors, draining lymph nodes, adjacent tissues. Study-wide results and caveats: Compared with basal-like, luminal-like tumors shared significantly more repertoire with nontumor tissue. Data fit most tumor T cells coming from lymph node, expanding in tumor. Data only fit, rather than demonstrated, lymph node origin of most tumor T cells.

Breast cancer patients provided tissue from their axillary draining lymph nodes. J lost 5 bases, V lost 5 bases, and 5 bases had no gene match. The length of the CDR3 is 14 residues. Germline values: CDR1 DFQATT, CDR2 SNEGSKA (reference sequence). One entry per CDR3 protein results from TCRdb running MiXCR on the multiplex PCR reads. The sample records 150,000 to 200,000 distinct CDR3 sequences, roughly 30% being singletons. The table lists this clonotype with many counts. Its antigen is currently unknown. Sequences were obtained from axillary lymph node tissue. The V and J genes are TRBV20-1 and TRBJ2-3; 12 bases are a match to TRBD2. The origin of this receptor is a female donor with breast cancer. Some clones in this sample may be carry-over from other donors' samples. The CDR3 is CSAGLAGTLDTQYF. The CDR3 region has the DNA TGCAGTGCTGGACTAGCGGGAACATTAGATACGCAGTATTTT.